The following is a TCR beta chain sequence with its context. Trimming stripped 4 bases from V and 0 bases from J, with 10 bases between. The CDR3 consists of 16 residues. Per the germline V gene, CDR1 is SGHTA and CDR2 is FQGNSA. This sample was included in a study of blood T cell repertoires in COVID-19. Grouping used clinical history reported by participants in a survey and questionnaire. Methods used by the authors: Amplification from reference gene primers served as the basis for estimated nucleated cell counts. The method was immunoSEQ multiplex PCR; TCRdb's version includes in-frame clones alone and lacks a portion of them. Clone size and V and J calls were adopted from that table, with D and trimming inferred from the DNA. Of about 270,000 clones in the sample, around 85% were seen once.

The chain recombines TRBV7-2 with TRBJ2-6; D not certain. The clonotype originates from a woman in her fifties or sixties with acute COVID-19. The sequencing input was PBMCs or T cells enriched from blood (not recorded which). Written as DNA, the CDR3 is TGTGCCAGCAGCTCATTCCCCGGCTCTGGGGCCAACGTCCTGACTTTC. Protein: CASSSFPGSGANVLTF. The complete variable domain, with remaining parts taken from reference TRBV7-2 and TRBJ2-6, reads GAGVSQSPSNKVTEKGKDVELRCDPISGHTALYWYRQSLGQGLEFLIYFQGNSAPDKSGLPSDRFSAERTGGSVSTLTIQRTQQEDSAVYLCASSSFPGSGANVLTFGAGSRLTVL.